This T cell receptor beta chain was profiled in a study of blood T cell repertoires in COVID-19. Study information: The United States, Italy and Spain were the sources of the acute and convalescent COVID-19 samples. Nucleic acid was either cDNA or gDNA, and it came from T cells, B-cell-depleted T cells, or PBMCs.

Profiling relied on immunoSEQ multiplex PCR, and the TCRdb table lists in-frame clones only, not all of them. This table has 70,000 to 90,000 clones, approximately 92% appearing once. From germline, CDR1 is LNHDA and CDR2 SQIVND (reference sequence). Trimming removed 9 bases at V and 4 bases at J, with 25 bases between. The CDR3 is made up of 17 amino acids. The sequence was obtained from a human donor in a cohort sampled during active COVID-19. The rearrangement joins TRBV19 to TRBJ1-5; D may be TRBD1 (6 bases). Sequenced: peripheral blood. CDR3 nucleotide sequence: TGTGCCAGCAAGGACTTATTAAGACAGGCCTCAAATCAGCCCCAGCATTTT. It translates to CASKDLLRQASNQPQHF.